This T cell receptor beta chain was identified in a study of T cell clonality in common variable immunodeficiency. Produced via immunoSEQ multiplex PCR; TCRdb's table is partial and in-frame only. The sample has tens of thousands of clones, none seen only once; the top ten hold 1.5% to 2%. In this sample, this clone turned up many times. From the germline J gene comes the end of the CDR3, since the read stops 3 residues before it. This CDR3 has 15 amino acids. Germline V gene lookup returns CDR1 MDHEN and CDR2 SYDVKM. The V and J ends lost 6 bases and 1 base, in that order; junction bases with no gene match: 8.

V gene TRBV28 combines with J gene TRBJ1-1; 7 bases map to TRBD1. The specimen sequenced was peripheral blood mononuclear cells. The sequence was obtained from a person aged 18 to 70 in good health. The sequenced part of the CDR3 DNA is TGTGCCAGCAGCCAAATTAGGACAGGGAACACTGAA. This sequence encodes CASSQIRTGNTE. The whole CDR3 is CASSQIRTGNTEAFF.